The rows below give T cell receptor beta chains drawn from one sample of a study of shared clonotypes between healthy human individuals. Sequencing was performed with immunoSEQ multiplex PCR; in TCRdb, only in-frame clones are kept and a portion is missing. The table lists millions of clones, roughly 92% of them singletons. The sequencing sample was made of naive CD4+ T cells sorted from blood. The receptors shown here come from a man aged 18 to 30 in good health. CDR3s include the opening cysteine and the closing phenylalanine or tryptophan. The D gene is left open where the match is weak. Rows may omit the clone size; those that give it use once, few, many or a size class.

abundance | d_gene | j_gene | v_gene | CDR3nt | CDR3aa
. | . | TRBJ2-6 | TRBV4-1 | TGCGCCAGCAGCCAGGATAGGGTCTCCGGGGCCAACGTCCTGACTTTC | CASSQDRVSGANVLTF
. | TRBD1 | TRBJ1-1 | TRBV18 | TGTGCCAGCTCACTAGGACAGGGGAGCACTGAAGCTTTCTTT | CASSLGQGSTEAFF
. | TRBD1 | TRBJ2-7 | TRBV2 | TGTGCCAGCAGTGAAAAACAGGGGGGATACGAGCAGTACTTC | CASSEKQGGYEQYF
. | . | TRBJ1-4 | TRBV30 | TGTGCCTGGAGTCAGGCCCTTAATGAAAAACTGTTTTTT | CAWSQALNEKLFF
few | TRBD1 | TRBJ1-6 | TRBV29-1 | TGCAGCGCACGGACAGGGGGCTCTAATTCACCCCTCCACTTT | CSARTGGSNSPLHF
. | . | TRBJ1-6 | TRBV5-1 | TGCGCCAGCAGCTTGGGCTCCGTAAGGTCACCCCTCCACTTT | CASSLGSVRSPLHF
. | TRBD1 | TRBJ2-5 | TRBV6-1 | TGTGCCAGCAGTCCCCGGACAGGGGGTCGAGAGACCCAGTACTTC | CASSPRTGGRETQYF
. | TRBD2 | TRBJ2-5 | TRBV9 | TGTGCCAGCAGCGTAGAAAGCGGGAGTACCGGAGAGACCCAGTACTTC | CASSVESGSTGETQYF
. | . | TRBJ2-7 | TRBV27 | TGTGCCAGCAGTCCGGGGCCTCAGTACGGGCAGTACTTC | CASSPGPQYGQYF
once | . | TRBJ2-5 | TRBV20-1 | TGCAGTGCTCTACGGGGGTTGGCCCAGTACTTC | CSALRGLAQYF
. | TRBD2 | TRBJ2-5 | TRBV5-1 | TGCGCCAGCAGCCGCGGGGGGGCCCGAGAGACCCAGTACTTC | CASSRGGARETQYF
. | . | TRBJ1-1 | TRBV7-3 | TGTGCCAGCAGCTCCCGGGAGGGCGACACTGAAGCTTTCTTT | CASSSREGDTEAFF
. | TRBD1 | TRBJ1-2 | TRBV11-2 | TGTGCCAGCAGCTTAGGAGGGACAGTCTATGGCTACACCTTC | CASSLGGTVYGYTF
. | . | TRBJ1-4 | TRBV28 | TGTGCCAGCAGTGTCCCCAGGGTGACTAATGAAAAACTGTTTTTT | CASSVPRVTNEKLFF